This T cell receptor (beta chain) was identified in a study of blood T cell repertoires in COVID-19. For the study at large: Samples came from the United States, Italy and Spain, spanning acute and convalescent COVID-19.

Repertoires were generated with immunoSEQ multiplex PCR, while TCRdb's copy carries only in-frame clones and drops some. The sample holds over 200,000 clones, approximately 85% seen once. From germline, CDR1 is MGHDK and CDR2 SYGVNS. The CDR3 is made up of 13 amino acids. J gave up 6 bases and V 3 bases, and 2 bases lay outside the gene matches. This sequence joins TRBV25-1 and TRBJ1-5; the match to TRBD1 covers 7 bases. The sequence was collected from a woman aged 25-40 years with acute or convalescent COVID-19. Sample: peripheral blood. The CDR3 DNA reads TGTGCCAGCAGTGACAGGGGGAGTCAGCCCCAGCATTTT. Amino acid sequence: CASSDRGSQPQHF.